The 19 T cell receptor beta chains presented below share a single source sample, sequenced in a study of OX40 agonist ivuxolimab in advanced cancers. The data were produced by immunoSEQ multiplex PCR, yet TCRdb's version contains in-frame clones alone and is incomplete. Among 80,000 or so clones listed, around 83% were seen once. This material consisted of CD4+ or CD8+ T cells sorted from blood, taken in a trial of the OX40 agonist ivuxolimab. All receptors come from an adult with an advanced solid tumor such as melanoma, head and neck, liver or kidney cancer.

This clone was seen once. The chain links TRBV13 to TRBJ1-5, with D possibly matching TRBD1 (5 bases). The germline V and J ends were trimmed by 5 bases and 4 bases, with 15 bases remaining between them. The CDR3 runs to 15 residues. Germline V gives CDR1 PRHDT, CDR2 FYEKMQ (reference sequence). CDR3 amino acids: CASSLSGTLNQPQHF. In DNA form, the CDR3 reads TGTGCCAGCAGCCTTTCCGGGACCTTGAATCAGCCCCAGCATTTT.

The rearrangement joins TRBV29-1 to TRBJ2-5; tentative D call: TRBD2 (5 bases). The germline V gene encodes CDR1 SQVTM and CDR2 ANQGSEA. Between the trimmed V and J ends, which lost 8 bases and 9 bases, there was a span of 19 bases. The CDR3 length is 12 residues. CDR3 coding DNA: TGCAGCCACTTGGACGAGGGCTGGGCCCAGTACTTC. Translating it yields CSHLDEGWAQYF.

This clone was recorded only once. The chain uses TRBV23-1 and TRBJ1-1; D is unclear. TRBV23-1 is sorted into the ORF group, with uncertain function. This CDR3 has 16 residues. V shed 3 bases and J shed 4 bases, with 18 bases lying between them. CDR3 sequence reads: CASSHCTDLVGTEAFF. The CDR3 DNA reads TGCGCCAGCAGTCATTGTACAGACCTGGTGGGCACTGAAGCTTTCTTT.

This clone was seen only once. The chain carries TRBV7-3 and TRBJ1-6; D unclear. The CDR3 loop spans 15 amino acids. Germline CDR1 is SGHTA and CDR2 is FQGTGA. V lost 2 bases, J lost 5 bases, and 10 bases lay in between. Written as DNA, the CDR3 is TGTGCCAGCAGCTTAGGTCCAGCCGATAATTCACCCCTCCACTTT. Protein: CASSLGPADNSPLHF.

The rearrangement joins TRBV2 to TRBJ2-1, with 8 bases lining up with TRBD2. Trimming removed 7 bases from V and 7 bases from J; junction bases left unmatched: 6. Per the germline V gene, CDR1 is SNHLY and CDR2 is FYNNEI. The CDR3 is 13 amino acids. The CDR3 coding sequence is TGTGCCAGCACGAATAGCGGGAATAATGAGCAGTTCTTC. Translated, it gives CASTNSGNNEQFF.

The chain carries TRBV6-1 and TRBJ2-3; D is ambiguous. The germline V and J ends were trimmed by 4 bases and 0 bases, with 8 bases remaining between them. CDR3 length: 14 amino acids. Germline V gives CDR1 MNHNS, CDR2 SASEGT. CDR3 in amino acids: CASSVQVSTDTQYF. Written as DNA, the CDR3 is TGTGCCAGCAGTGTTCAGGTCAGCACAGATACGCAGTATTTT.

The V and J genes are TRBV5-1 and TRBJ2-3; no reliable D call. Germline V gene sequence: CDR1 SGHRS, CDR2 YFSETQ. The germline V and J ends were trimmed by 2 bases and 0 bases, with 7 bases remaining between them. This CDR3 is built from 14 residues. The CDR3 DNA reads as TGCGCCAGCAGCTTAGAGATAAGCACAGATACGCAGTATTTT. This encodes CASSLEISTDTQYF.

The chain is built from TRBV5-4 and TRBJ2-7; no reliable D call. The end of the DNA fits TRBJ2-5 better, so the J call may be wrong. This CDR3 is 13 amino acids long. Germline V lookup: CDR1 SGHNT, CDR2 YYREEE (reference sequence). The CDR3 region is CASSPIDQETQYF. The CDR3, as DNA: TGTGCCAGCAGCCCAATTGACCAAGAGACCCAGTACTTC.

The CDR3 here is CASSPALGSYEQYF. CDR3 coding DNA: TGTGCCAGCAGCCCGGCGTTGGGCTCCTACGAGCAGTACTTC. The chain couples TRBV14 to TRBJ2-7; D not resolved. Trimming shortened V by 4 bases and J by 0 bases, and 10 bases separated the two germline ends. Germline V gene sequence: CDR1 SGHDN, CDR2 FVKESK. This CDR3 has 14 residues.

This clone was seen only a few times. The chain links TRBV14 to TRBJ2-7, with TRBD2 matching over 8 bases. V lost 2 bases, J lost 7 bases, and 16 bases stayed unmatched. From germline, CDR1 is SGHDN and CDR2 FVKESK. This CDR3 is 17 amino acids long. CDR3 region: CASSQRAGLAGSWEQYF. CDR3 DNA: TGTGCCAGCAGCCAAAGGGCGGGGCTAGCGGGCTCGTGGGAGCAGTACTTC.

The chain combines TRBV11-1 with TRBJ1-6; D might be TRBD1 (6 bases). Germline V gene sequence: CDR1 SGHAT, CDR2 FQDESV (reference sequence). V dropped 3 bases and J dropped 11 bases, with 11 bases sitting between them. This CDR3 spans 13 amino acids. In DNA form, the CDR3 reads TGTGCCAGCAGCTTCCGGGGGCGAACACCCCTCCACTTT. Protein sequence: CASSFRGRTPLHF. Supplemented by reference TRBV11-1 and TRBJ1-6, the full variable domain reads EAEVAQSPRYKITEKSQAVAFWCDPISGHATLYWYRQILGQGPELLVQFQDESVVDDSQLPKDRFSAERLKGVDSTLKIQPAELGDSAMYLCASSFRGRTPLHFGNGTRLTVT.

The chain combines TRBV10-3 with TRBJ1-3; weak D call: TRBD1 (5 bases). Germline V gene lookup returns CDR1 ENHRY and CDR2 SYGVKD. The CDR3 is 15 amino acids. V was trimmed by 11 bases and J by 0 bases, leaving 17 bases between them. DNA of the CDR3: TGTGCCTCCAACGGGGGTATTCGCTCTGGAAACACCATATATTTT. Translated, it gives CASNGGIRSGNTIYF.

The gene calls are TRBV9 and TRBJ2-5; 10 nucleotides agree with TRBD2. The ends lost 0 bases at V and 2 bases at J; junction bases unmatched: 4. CDR1 and CDR2 (germline): SGDLS, YYNGEE. CDR3 length: 16 residues. The CDR3 spells CASSVAGSGGQETQYF. The CDR3 region has the DNA TGTGCCAGCAGCGTAGCAGGTAGCGGGGGGCAAGAGACCCAGTACTTC.

This chain connects TRBV6-1 to TRBJ2-7, with D tentatively TRBD1 (6 bases). Per the germline V gene, CDR1 is MNHNS and CDR2 is SASEGT. This CDR3 comprises 14 residues. With 4 bases removed from V and 1 base from J, the gap between germline ends came to 11 bases. The CDR3 region has the DNA TGTGCCAGCAGTGTACAGGGACAATCCTACGAGCAGTACTTC. Amino acid sequence: CASSVQGQSYEQYF.

The chain uses TRBV23-1 and TRBJ1-2; D gene uncertain. TRBV23-1 falls under the ORF class, with uncertain function. Trimming removed 3 bases at V and 3 bases at J, with 8 bases between. The CDR3 contains 13 residues. Here the CDR3 DNA reads TGCGCCAGCAGTCACAGCAGTCACTATGGCTACACCTTC. Translation gives CASSHSSHYGYTF.

The chain is built from TRBV6-6 and TRBJ2-7; maybe TRBD2 (5 bases). V was pared by 2 bases and J by 4 bases, with 6 bases between. Germline CDR1 is MNHNY and CDR2 is SVGAGI (reference sequence). CDR3 length equals 12 residues. This chain's CDR3 is CASSYEGYEQYF. CDR3 DNA: TGTGCCAGCAGTTACGAGGGTTACGAGCAGTACTTC.

This clone has a handful of counts. V usage is TRBV6-6 and J usage is TRBJ2-3, with a weak D call TRBD2 (6 bases). Trimming removed 5 bases at V and 2 bases at J, with 14 bases between. The germline V gene has CDR1 MNHNY and CDR2 SVGAGI (reference sequence). This CDR3 region has 15 residues. The CDR3 here is CASSRLELNTDTQYF. The CDR3 DNA reads TGTGCCAGCAGTCGACTAGAGTTAAACACAGATACGCAGTATTTT.

The V gene is TRBV5-6, the J gene TRBJ1-1; D remains unclear. The V and J ends lost 0 bases and 1 base respectively, with 7 bases between them. This CDR3 region has 14 residues. Per germline, CDR1 SGHDT and CDR2 YYEEEE. For the CDR3, the DNA is TGTGCCAGCAGCTTGGGGTGGGGGAACACTGAAGCTTTCTTT. Residues: CASSLGWGNTEAFF.

This clone was found many times. The rearrangement links TRBV29-1 to TRBJ1-6, with a weak D call TRBD1 (5 bases). The ends were cut back, 0 bases at V and 14 bases at J, with 11 bases in the middle. The germline V gene encodes CDR1 SQVTM and CDR2 ANQGSEA. The CDR3 is 12 amino acids. CDR3 in amino acids: CSVEEGAGALHF. CDR3 DNA sequence: TGCAGCGTTGAAGAAGGGGCTGGGGCCCTCCACTTT.